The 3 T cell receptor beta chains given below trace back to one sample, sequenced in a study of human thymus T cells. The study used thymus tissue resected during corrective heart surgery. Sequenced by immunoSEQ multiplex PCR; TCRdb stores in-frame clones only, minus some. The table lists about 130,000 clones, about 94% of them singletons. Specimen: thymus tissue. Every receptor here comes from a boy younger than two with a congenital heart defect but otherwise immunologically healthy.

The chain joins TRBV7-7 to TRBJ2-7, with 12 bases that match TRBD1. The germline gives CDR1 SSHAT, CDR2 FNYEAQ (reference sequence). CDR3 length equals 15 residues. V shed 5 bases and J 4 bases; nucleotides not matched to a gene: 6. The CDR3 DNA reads TGTGCCAGCAGCGCCGGGACAGGGGGCGGGTACGAGCAGTACTTC. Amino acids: CASSAGTGGGYEQYF.

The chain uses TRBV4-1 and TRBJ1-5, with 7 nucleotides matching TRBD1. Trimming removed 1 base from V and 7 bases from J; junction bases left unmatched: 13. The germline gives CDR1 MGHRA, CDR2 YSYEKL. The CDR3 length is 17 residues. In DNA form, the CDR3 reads TGCGCCAGCAGCCAAGGGTACGGTGGAGGGGGCGGCCAGCCCCAGCATTTT. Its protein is CASSQGYGGGGGQPQHF.

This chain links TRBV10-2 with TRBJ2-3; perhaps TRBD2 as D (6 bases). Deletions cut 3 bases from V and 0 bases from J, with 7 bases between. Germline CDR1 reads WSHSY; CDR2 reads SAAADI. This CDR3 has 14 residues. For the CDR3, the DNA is TGCGCCAGCAGTGACGGGGGTAGCACAGATACGCAGTATTTT. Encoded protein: CASSDGGSTDTQYF.